What follows describes a single T cell receptor (beta chain). Its binding antigen is unknown. Base qualities are missing; no much larger clone stands one base away. Its CDR3 holds 14 amino acids, cysteine through phenylalanine. Left in the record is the CDR3 DNA by itself, 42 bases read in frame from the first base. Relative to germline, V is 3 bases shorter and J is 0 bases shorter, with 11 bases between their ends. The germline V gene sets CDR1 to SQVTM and CDR2 to ANQGSEA. The data derive from a study of cytomegalovirus exposure and HLA in healthy donors (dated by TCRdb to 2016 to 2017). About the investigation overall: In an earlier analysis of several hundred of the donors, about 260 Gb of sequence data and 100 million or so unique TCR beta sequences from 150 million to 200 million T cells were reported. Rather than drawing on any new phenotypic data, the later analysis identified candidate immune exposures from TCR beta sequences and the way those sequences occurred across donors. Using immunosequencing, the study profiled T cell repertoires from about 620 subjects and related those repertoires to cytomegalovirus serostatus. To predict cytomegalovirus infection status, the study combined high-throughput TCR immunosequencing, statistical association of individual TCRs with disease status, and machine learning. Donor age, sex, ethnicity and CMV serostatus were compiled together with the repertoire data. In addition to the first cohort of hundreds of subjects, a separate validation cohort of approximately 130 different subjects was used. Typing coverage varied by locus: roughly 620-640 donors for A, B, C, DRB1 and DQB1; approximately 560 for DQA1; approximately 570 for DPA1; some 470 for DPB1. A later analysis re-analyzed previously published TCR beta repertoires from 650 to 800 donors and added high-resolution HLA genotyping to study TCR occurrence patterns. Among roughly 400 genotyped donors of the cohort, an average of approximately 250,000 unique TCR beta nucleotide sequences were sequenced per donor, around 20% of them non-productive. All discovery cohort repertoires had been generated using a single sequencing platform. Among the roughly 380 genotyped donors, under 90% belonged to the genetic ancestry cluster associated with self-reported Caucasian donors. Approximately 300 gigabases of sequencing data and approximately 84 million unique TCR sequences were included in an early release covering about 700 HLA-typed donors. In an earlier analysis of about 590 of the donors, high-throughput TCR beta sequencing was used to judge whether each TCR beta V gene segment behaved as functional or pseudogenic. HLA typing included class I and class II loci at four-digit resolution. The study was designed to test whether signatures of past pathogen exposure could be identified by cataloging public T cell receptors. Roughly five DR-DQ haplotypes were handled as single units for association and clustering, since linkage in the cohort was strong. A later genetic analysis took genome-wide SNP genotypes for about 55% of the roughly 670 donors and used that subset as a discovery cohort.

Results the study describes overall, beyond this receptor: In a later genetic analysis, a missense DCLRE1C variant was associated with V-gene and J-gene trimming of TCR beta chains, and the association was replicated in an independent cohort. Most TCR sequences were seen in very few donors, while some public TCRs were found in many individuals. In this cohort, only TCR beta chains were sequenced, and detectable features were limited by the absence of alpha or paired-chain data. The authors suggested that the approach could potentially be extended to other disease states and immunological phenotypes. Because HLA typing was missing for some donors at each locus, association tests included only the typed subset. In a later genetic analysis, fewer N-insertions in productive TCRs were reported among donors in an Asian-associated ancestry cluster than the approximately 710-donor mean. In a later analysis, TCR association rates were found to vary across HLA loci, with the most associated TCRs seen for DRB1 alleles and the fewest for HLA-C alleles. Specific HLA alleles were associated with some 15,000 TCR beta sequences at a false discovery rate of 0.05 in a later analysis. Linkage disequilibrium might explain the correlated functional status among segregating V segments, but an unknown experimental factor could not be ruled out. A group of highly shared sequence variants was considered likely to be a technical artifact of the sequencing pipeline. Broadly in line with IMGT annotations, most TCR beta V segments showed up in productive rearrangements about 87% or about 30% of the time in an earlier analysis of some 590 of the donors. Immune exposure information for the cohort was limited to CMV serostatus. A later analysis found that most CMV-associated TCR beta chains appeared HLA-restricted, with HLA associations seemingly driven largely by CMV exposure. In a later analysis, HLA-associated TCR beta chains were found to be more clonally expanded and to have lower generation probabilities than equally common non-associated chains. In a later analysis, several top co-occurrence clusters were reported to appear linked to parvovirus B19, influenza, CMV and Epstein-Barr virus. In vitro tests confirmed that a few of the cytomegalovirus-associated TCR beta chains recognize cytomegalovirus antigens. A further reported finding was that TCR beta sequences accurately predicted the HLA-A and HLA-B alleles for most subjects in the first cohort. In both the original and validation cohorts, the classifier was reported to diagnose cytomegalovirus status with high specificity and sensitivity. The study listed 150 to 200 TCR beta chains as associated with cytomegalovirus. When HLA alleles, especially DR and DQ, strongly co-occurred, attributing TCR associations to individual alleles was difficult. Fewer than 20 rarely observed V segments, including chromosome 9 orphons, were excluded from the earlier analysis of about 610 of the donors because counts were too low. Because the 87-base-pair reads could not distinguish some IMGT-functional V segments, including TRBV6-2 and TRBV6-3, those segments were excluded. Roughly uniform sequencing depth across donors was assumed in presence/absence analyses, although this assumption may not hold.

Library construction relied on the immunoSEQ multiplex PCR assay. For the multiplex PCR, a mixture combining 60 forward primers for TCR Vbeta segments and 13 reverse primers for TCR Jbeta segments was used. Amplification of the CDR3 region of rearranged TCR beta genes was performed with a multiplex PCR assay on genomic DNA. On the Illumina HiSeq System, the amplified TCR beta libraries were sequenced as 87-base-pair reads. The paper's processing steps were these. Across the 670 or so repertoires, a later analysis counted approximately 83 million unique TCR beta chains, around 10 million of which were shared by at least two donors. A nearest-neighbor algorithm error-corrected the raw reads and collapsed the reads into unique sequences, merging closely related sequences to remove PCR and sequencing errors. Alignment of CDR3 sequences to IMGT reference sequences was used to assign V, D and J gene segments. For a sequence to be retained, a match of at least six nucleotides was required to both a V gene segment and a J gene segment. A rearrangement was called productive if the CDR3 had no stop codons and remained in frame with V and J, and every other rearrangement was called non-productive. Following IMGT convention, CDR3 was defined as the stretch from the second conserved V-encoded cysteine up to the conserved J-encoded phenylalanine. The earlier analysis of fewer than 750 of the donors excluded sequences that lacked an unambiguous match to a single V gene segment. In an earlier analysis of roughly 600 of the donors, a V segment was called functional when productive rearrangements were above 56.7%, and segregating when the standard deviation between donors exceeded 5%. To diagnose cytomegalovirus status from the catalog of TCR beta chain sequences, a statistical classification framework was built. V and J gene assignment, in a later analysis, came from comparing TCR nucleotide sequences with IMGT/GENE-DB human TR gene sequences. The TCRdist pipeline was used in a later analysis to assign CDR3 sequences and most-parsimonious VDJ recombination scenarios. In a later analysis, every TCR beta chain was defined by the combination of its CDR3 amino acid sequence and its V-gene family, and reads without a unique V-gene family were dropped. In a later analysis, approximately 640 highly shared, low-generation-probability nucleotide sequences were removed to address suspected cross-contamination and a sequencing artifact. In a later analysis, a clonal expansion index for each public chain was calculated from normalized within-repertoire ranks of inferred template counts. A later analysis computed generation probabilities with a VDJ recombination model fitted to out-of-frame rearrangements, and checked the results against IGoR. Hypergeometric tests were used in a later analysis to score TCR-TCR, TCR-HLA and TCR-CMV co-occurrence, with a repertoire-size bias correction applied to the TCR pairs. False discovery rates were estimated in a later analysis by permuting HLA or CMV assignments 20 times. A later analysis grouped co-occurring TCRs with DBSCAN, adding TCRdist sequence similarity when clustering within HLA-allele-positive subsets. Repertoires with fewer than 30,000 or more than 120,000 public chains, plus five repertoires with anomalous nucleotide sharing, were excluded from co-occurrence clustering. Imported from immuneACCESS, the table was reduced by TCRdb to in-frame sequences with V and J called. These copies leave out some clones; in studies compared against another copy, an unresolved V gene accounts for under half, and the cause of the remainder is not known. V and J calls and clone size come straight from that table; D and trimming were deduced from the DNA. The sample table records around 100,000 clones; roughly 77% of these occur just once. Approximately 10% of the sample is taken by the ten largest.

The cohort was made up of approximately 670 healthy bone marrow donors. At the time of sampling, all cohort members were nominally healthy, though unrecorded immune exposures were likely present. The donor was CMV seropositive and was included in the group of 290 or so seropositive cohort members. Every donor gave a peripheral blood sample, and the peripheral blood mononuclear cells from that sample were used for TCR beta sequencing. Genomic DNA extraction from the blood cell samples was performed with the Qiagen DNeasy Blood Extraction Kit. What was sequenced was PBMCs. The receptor's source is a woman aged 18 to 35 in good health and CMV-seropositive. This sequence uses TRBV29-1 and TRBJ1-1; there is no confident call for the D gene. DNA sequence: TGCAGCGTTGATACGGAGGCTATGAACACTGAAGCTTTCTTT. Protein translation: CSVDTEAMNTEAFF.